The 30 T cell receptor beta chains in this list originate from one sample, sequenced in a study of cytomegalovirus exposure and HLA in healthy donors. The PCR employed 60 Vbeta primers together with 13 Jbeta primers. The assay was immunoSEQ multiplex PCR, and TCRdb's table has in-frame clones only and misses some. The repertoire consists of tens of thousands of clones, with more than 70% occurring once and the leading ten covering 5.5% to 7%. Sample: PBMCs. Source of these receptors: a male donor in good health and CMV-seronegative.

The CDR3 coding sequence is TGTGCCAGCTCACGCCTCGCGACAGGGGAGGGTCAGCGGGGCTACGAGCAGTACTTC. Translated, it gives CASSRLATGEGQRGYEQYF. The chain employs TRBV18 and TRBJ2-7; a weak D match, TRBD1 (8 bases). CDR3 size: 19 residues. Germline values: CDR1 KGHSH, CDR2 LQKENI. The V end lost 4 bases, the J end lost 3 bases, and 28 bases lay between the germline ends. The whole variable domain, remainder taken from reference TRBV18 and TRBJ2-7, is NAGVMQNPRHLVRRRGQEARLRCSPMKGHSHVYWYRQLPEEGLKFMVYLQKENIIDESGMPKERFSAEFPKEGPSILRIQQVVRGDSAAYFCASSRLATGEGQRGYEQYFGPGTRLTVT.

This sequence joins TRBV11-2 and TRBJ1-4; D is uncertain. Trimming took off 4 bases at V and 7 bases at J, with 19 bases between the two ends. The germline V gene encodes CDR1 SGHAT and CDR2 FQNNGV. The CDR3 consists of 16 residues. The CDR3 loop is CASSSGTRVLGEKLFF. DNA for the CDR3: TGTGCCAGCAGCTCGGGTACCAGAGTACTAGGTGAAAAACTGTTTTTT.

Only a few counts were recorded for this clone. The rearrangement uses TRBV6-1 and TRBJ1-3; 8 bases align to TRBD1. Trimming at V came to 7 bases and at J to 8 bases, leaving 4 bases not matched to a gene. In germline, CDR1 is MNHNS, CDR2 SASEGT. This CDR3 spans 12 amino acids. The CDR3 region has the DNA TGTGCCAGCACCGACAGGGGTGACACCATATATTTT. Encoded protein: CASTDRGDTIYF.

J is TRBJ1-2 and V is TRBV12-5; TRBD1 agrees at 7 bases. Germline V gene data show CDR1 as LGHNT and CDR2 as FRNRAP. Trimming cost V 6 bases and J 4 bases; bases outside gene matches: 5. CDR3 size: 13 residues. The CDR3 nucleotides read TGTGCTAGTGGGCCGACAGGGAGCTATGGCTACACCTTC. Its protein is CASGPTGSYGYTF.

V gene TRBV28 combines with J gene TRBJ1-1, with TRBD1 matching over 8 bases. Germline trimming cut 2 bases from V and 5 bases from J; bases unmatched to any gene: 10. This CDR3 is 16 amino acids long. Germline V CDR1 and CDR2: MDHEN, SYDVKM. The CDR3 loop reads CASSLVAGGGRTEAFF. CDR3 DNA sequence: TGTGCCAGCAGTTTAGTTGCAGGGGGCGGTCGAACTGAAGCTTTCTTT.

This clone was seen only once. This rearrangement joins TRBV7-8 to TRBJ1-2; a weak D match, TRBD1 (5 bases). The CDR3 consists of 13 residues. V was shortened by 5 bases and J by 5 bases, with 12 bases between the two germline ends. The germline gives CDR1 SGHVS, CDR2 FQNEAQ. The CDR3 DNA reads TGTGCCAGCAGCGCTGGGGCCGAATATGGCTACACCTTC. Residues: CASSAGAEYGYTF.

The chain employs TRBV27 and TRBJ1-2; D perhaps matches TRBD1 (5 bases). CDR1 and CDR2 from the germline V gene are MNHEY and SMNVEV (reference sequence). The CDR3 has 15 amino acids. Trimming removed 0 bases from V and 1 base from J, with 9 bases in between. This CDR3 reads CASSLSKGNNYGYTF. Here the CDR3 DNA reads TGTGCCAGCAGTTTATCGAAGGGGAATAACTATGGCTACACCTTC.

CDR3: CASSPPQGAAKDGQYF. The CDR3 DNA sequence: TGTGCCAGTAGTCCCCCCCAGGGGGCGGCCAAGGACGGTCAGTACTTC. J is TRBJ2-5 and V is TRBV19; 8 nucleotides agree with TRBD1. The CDR3 has 16 residues. V was clipped by 5 bases and J by 11 bases; unmatched bases: 19. The germline CDR1 and CDR2 sequences are LNHDA and SQIVND (reference sequence).

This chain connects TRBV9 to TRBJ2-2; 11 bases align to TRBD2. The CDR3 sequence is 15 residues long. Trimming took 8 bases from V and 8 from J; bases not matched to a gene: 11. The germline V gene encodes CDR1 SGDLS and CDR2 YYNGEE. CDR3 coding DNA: TGTGCCAGTTCAACTAGCGGGGGCGGCAGGGGGGAGCTGTTTTTT. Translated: CASSTSGGGRGELFF.

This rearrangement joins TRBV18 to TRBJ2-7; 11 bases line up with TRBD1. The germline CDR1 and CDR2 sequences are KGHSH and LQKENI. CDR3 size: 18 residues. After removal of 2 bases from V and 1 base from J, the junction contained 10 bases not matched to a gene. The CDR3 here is CASSPSTYGTGGSYEQYF. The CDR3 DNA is TGTGCCAGCTCACCATCTACATATGGGACAGGGGGTTCCTACGAGCAGTACTTC.

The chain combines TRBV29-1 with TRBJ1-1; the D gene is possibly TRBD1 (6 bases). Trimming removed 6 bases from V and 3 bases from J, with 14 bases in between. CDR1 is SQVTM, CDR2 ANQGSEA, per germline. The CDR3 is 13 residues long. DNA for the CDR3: TGCAGCGTGCGACAGGCCCCTCACACTGAAGCTTTCTTT. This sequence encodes CSVRQAPHTEAFF.

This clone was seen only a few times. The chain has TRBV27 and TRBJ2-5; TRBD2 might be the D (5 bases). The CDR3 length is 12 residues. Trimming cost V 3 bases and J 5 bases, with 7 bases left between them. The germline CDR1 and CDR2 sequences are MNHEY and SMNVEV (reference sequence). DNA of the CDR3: TGTGCCAGCAGTTTCCCGGGGGAGACCCAGTACTTC. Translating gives CASSFPGETQYF.

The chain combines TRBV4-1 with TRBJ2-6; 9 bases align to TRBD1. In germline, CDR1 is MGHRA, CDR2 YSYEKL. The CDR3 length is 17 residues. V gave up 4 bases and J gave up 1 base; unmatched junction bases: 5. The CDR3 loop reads CASSPGTGSSGANVLTF. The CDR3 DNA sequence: TGCGCCAGCAGCCCAGGGACAGGGTCTTCTGGGGCCAACGTCCTGACTTTC.

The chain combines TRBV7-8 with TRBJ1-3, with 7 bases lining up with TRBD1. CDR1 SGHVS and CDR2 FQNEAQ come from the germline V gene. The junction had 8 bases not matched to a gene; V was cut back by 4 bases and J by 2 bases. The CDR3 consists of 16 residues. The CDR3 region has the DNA TGTGCCAGCAGCTCCACCCTCCAGGGGGCTGGAAACACCATATATTTT. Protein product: CASSSTLQGAGNTIYF.

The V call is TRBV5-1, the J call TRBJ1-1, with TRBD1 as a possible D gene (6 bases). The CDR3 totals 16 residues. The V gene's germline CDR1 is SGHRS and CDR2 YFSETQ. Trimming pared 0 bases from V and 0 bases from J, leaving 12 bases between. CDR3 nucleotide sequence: TGCGCCAGCAGCTTGGGACAGGCATACCTGAACACTGAAGCTTTCTTT. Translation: CASSLGQAYLNTEAFF. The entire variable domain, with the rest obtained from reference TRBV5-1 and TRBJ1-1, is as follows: KAGVTQTPRYLIKTRGQQVTLSCSPISGHRSVSWYQQTPGQGLQFLFEYFSETQRNKGNFPGRFSGRQFSNSRSEMNVSTLELGDSALYLCASSLGQAYLNTEAFFGQGTRLTVV.

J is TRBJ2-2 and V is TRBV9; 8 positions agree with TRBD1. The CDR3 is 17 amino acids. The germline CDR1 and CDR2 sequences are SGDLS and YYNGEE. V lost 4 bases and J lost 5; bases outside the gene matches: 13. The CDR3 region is CASSPRATGVRTGELFF. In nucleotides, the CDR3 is TGTGCCAGCAGCCCCAGGGCGACAGGGGTGAGGACCGGGGAGCTGTTTTTT.

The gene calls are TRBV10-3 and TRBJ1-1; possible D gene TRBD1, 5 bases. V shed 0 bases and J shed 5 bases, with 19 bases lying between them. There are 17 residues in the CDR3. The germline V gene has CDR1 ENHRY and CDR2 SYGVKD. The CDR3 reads CAISESVSSGGATEAFF. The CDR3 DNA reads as TGTGCCATCAGTGAGTCAGTGAGTTCGGGGGGAGCAACTGAAGCTTTCTTT.

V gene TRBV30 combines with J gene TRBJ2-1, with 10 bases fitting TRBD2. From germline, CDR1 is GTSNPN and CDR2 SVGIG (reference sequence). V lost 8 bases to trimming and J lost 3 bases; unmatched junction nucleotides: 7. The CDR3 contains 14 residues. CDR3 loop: CAGQAGGLYNEQFF. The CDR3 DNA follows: TGTGCCGGCCAAGCGGGGGGGCTCTACAATGAGCAGTTCTTC.

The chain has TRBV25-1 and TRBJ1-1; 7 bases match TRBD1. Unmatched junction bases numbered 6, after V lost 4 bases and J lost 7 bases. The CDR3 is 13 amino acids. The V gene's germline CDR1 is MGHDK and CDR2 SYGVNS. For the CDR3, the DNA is TGTGCCAGCAGTGGAAGGGGGCCCGATGAAGCTTTCTTT. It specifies CASSGRGPDEAFF.

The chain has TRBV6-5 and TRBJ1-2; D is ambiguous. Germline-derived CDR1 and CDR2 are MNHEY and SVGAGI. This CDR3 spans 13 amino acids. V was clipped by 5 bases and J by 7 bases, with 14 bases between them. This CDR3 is CASSQSRVGGYTF. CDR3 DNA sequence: TGTGCCAGCAGTCAATCACGGGTTGGTGGCTACACCTTC.

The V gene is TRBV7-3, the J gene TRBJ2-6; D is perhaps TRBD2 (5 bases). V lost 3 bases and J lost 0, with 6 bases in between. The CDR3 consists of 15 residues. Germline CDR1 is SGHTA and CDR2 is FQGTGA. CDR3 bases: TGTGCCAGCAGCTTTGGAGGCTCTGGGGCCAACGTCCTGACTTTC. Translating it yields CASSFGGSGANVLTF.

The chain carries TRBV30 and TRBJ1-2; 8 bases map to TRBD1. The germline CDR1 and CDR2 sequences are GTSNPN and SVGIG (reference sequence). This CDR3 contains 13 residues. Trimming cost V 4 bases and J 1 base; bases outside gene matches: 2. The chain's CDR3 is CAWNDRGNYGYTF. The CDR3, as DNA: TGTGCCTGGAACGACAGGGGTAACTATGGCTACACCTTC.

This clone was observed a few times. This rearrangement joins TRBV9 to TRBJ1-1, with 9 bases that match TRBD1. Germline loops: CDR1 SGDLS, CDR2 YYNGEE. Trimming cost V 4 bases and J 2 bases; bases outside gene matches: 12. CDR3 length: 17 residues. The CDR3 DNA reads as TGTGCCAGCAGCAAATCCGGGACAGGGACTACAAACACTGAAGCTTTCTTT. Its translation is CASSKSGTGTTNTEAFF.

The CDR3 DNA is TGTGCCAGCGTCCGGGGAAGAACCTACGAGCAGTACTTC. This translates into CASVRGRTYEQYF. The chain joins TRBV7-2 to TRBJ2-7, with a possible D match to TRBD2 (5 bases). Trimming cost V 8 bases and J 2 bases, with 13 bases left between them. This CDR3 region has 13 residues. CDR1 and CDR2 (germline): SGHTA, FQGNSA.

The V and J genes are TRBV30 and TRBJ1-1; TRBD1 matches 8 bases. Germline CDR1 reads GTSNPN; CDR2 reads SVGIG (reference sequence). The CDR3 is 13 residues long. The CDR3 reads CTSQGGRDTEAFF. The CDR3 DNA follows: TGTACCTCACAGGGGGGTCGGGACACTGAAGCTTTCTTT.

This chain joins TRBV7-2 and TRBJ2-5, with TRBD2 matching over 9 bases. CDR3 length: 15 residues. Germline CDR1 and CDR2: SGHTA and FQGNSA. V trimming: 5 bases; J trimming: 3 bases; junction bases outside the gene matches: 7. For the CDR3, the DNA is TGTGCCAGCAGCCCCCAGGGCGGGGGGGAAGAGACCCAGTACTTC. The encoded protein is CASSPQGGGEETQYF.

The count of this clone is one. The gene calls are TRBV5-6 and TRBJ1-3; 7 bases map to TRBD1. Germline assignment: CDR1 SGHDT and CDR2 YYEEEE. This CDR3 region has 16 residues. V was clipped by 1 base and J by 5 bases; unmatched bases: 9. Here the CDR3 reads CASSLRTGTRRNTIYF. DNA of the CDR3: TGTGCCAGCAGCTTGCGGACAGGTACGCGTCGAAACACCATATATTTT.

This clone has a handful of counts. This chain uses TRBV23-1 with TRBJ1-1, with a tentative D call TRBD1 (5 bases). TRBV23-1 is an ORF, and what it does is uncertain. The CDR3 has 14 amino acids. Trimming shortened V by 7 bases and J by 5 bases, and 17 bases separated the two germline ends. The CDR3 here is CASTPGGIGTEAFF. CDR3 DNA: TGCGCCAGCACTCCGGGGGGGATTGGGACTGAAGCTTTCTTT.

Here the CDR3 reads CASSPGQGNIYGYTF. The CDR3 DNA sequence: TGTGCCAGCAGCCCGGGACAGGGGAATATCTATGGCTACACCTTC. The J gene is TRBJ1-2, the V gene TRBV6-6; TRBD1 aligns across 10 bases. V shed 6 bases, J shed 4 bases, and the junction held 8 bases outside the gene matches. Per the germline V gene, CDR1 is MNHNY and CDR2 is SVGAGI (reference sequence). This CDR3 is 15 amino acids long.

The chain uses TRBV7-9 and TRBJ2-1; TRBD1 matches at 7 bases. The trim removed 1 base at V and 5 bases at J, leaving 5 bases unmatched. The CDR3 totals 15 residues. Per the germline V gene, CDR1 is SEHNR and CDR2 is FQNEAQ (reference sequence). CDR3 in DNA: TGTGCCAGCAGCTTAGTGACAGGGATAAACAATGAGCAGTTCTTC. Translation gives CASSLVTGINNEQFF. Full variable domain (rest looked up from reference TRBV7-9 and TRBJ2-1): DTGVSQNPRHKITKRGQNVTFRCDPISEHNRLYWYRQTLGQGPEFLTYFQNEAQLEKSRLLSDRFSAERPKGSFSTLEIQRTEQGDSAMYLCASSLVTGINNEQFFGPGTRLTVL.